Each of the 16 T cell receptor beta chains below was sequenced from the same sample in a study of T cell repertoires in cytomegalovirus infection. MiXCR, applied by TCRdb to the reads, yields one record per CDR3 protein. This sample carries 640,000 or so distinct CDR3 sequences, approximately 33% of them seen once, and the ten largest clones take over 15%. The antigens of these receptors remain unknown. This specimen consisted of cultured PBMCs, obtained from culture after CMV antigen stimulation. The source is a human donor in good health (CMV status not recorded). Some clones in this sample may be carry-over from other donors' samples.

The V and J genes are TRBV20-1 and TRBJ2-1; possible D gene TRBD2, 6 bases. Trimming stripped 5 bases from V and 2 bases from J, with 13 bases between. The CDR3 runs to 14 residues. The germline V gene encodes CDR1 DFQATT and CDR2 SNEGSKA (reference sequence). CDR3 DNA sequence: TGCAGTGCTCCCTCTAGCGCCACCTACAATGAGCAGTTCTTC. This sequence encodes CSAPSSATYNEQFF.

This clonotype was found a few times. The chain carries TRBV11-2 and TRBJ2-2; D gene uncertain. Trimming cost V 5 bases and J 0 bases, with 13 bases left between them. Germline CDR1 is SGHAT and CDR2 is FQNNGV. This CDR3 spans 16 amino acids. The CDR3 spells CASSLTVLANTGELFF. In DNA, the CDR3 is TGTGCCAGCAGCCTTACTGTCTTGGCGAACACCGGGGAGCTGTTTTTT.

The genes are TRBV11-2 and TRBJ1-2; D is perhaps TRBD1 (6 bases). The CDR3 is 15 residues long. Trimming shortened V by 6 bases and J by 3 bases, and 17 bases separated the two germline ends. CDR1 and CDR2 (germline): SGHAT, FQNNGV. CDR3: CASRGGTPTHYGYTF. In DNA, the CDR3 is TGTGCCAGCAGGGGCGGGACACCGACCCACTATGGCTACACCTTC.

This clonotype showed up many times. The gene calls are TRBV7-8 and TRBJ2-6, with 10 bases lining up with TRBD2. Germline V CDR1 and CDR2: SGHVS, FQNEAQ. The CDR3 length is 17 residues. Trimming cost V 2 bases and J 6 bases; bases outside gene matches: 7. This chain's CDR3 is CASSLLAGGPEANVLTF. Here the CDR3 DNA reads TGTGCCAGCAGCTTATTAGCGGGAGGACCCGAGGCCAACGTCCTGACTTTC.

J is TRBJ2-3 and V is TRBV11-2; D might be TRBD2 (6 bases). This CDR3 is 15 amino acids long. V was pared by 6 bases and J by 2 bases, with 15 bases between. CDR1 SGHAT and CDR2 FQNNGV come from the germline V gene. CDR3 sequence reads: CASSTWEENTDTQYF. In DNA form, the CDR3 reads TGTGCCAGCAGTACCTGGGAGGAGAACACAGATACGCAGTATTTT.

This clonotype turned up a few times. The rearrangement joins TRBV20-1 to TRBJ2-7, with 9 bases fitting TRBD2. Per the germline V gene, CDR1 is DFQATT and CDR2 is SNEGSKA (reference sequence). V lost 1 base and J lost 3; bases outside the gene matches: 4. The CDR3 length is 14 residues. CDR3: CSARVAGAIYEQYF. The CDR3 bases are TGCAGTGCTAGAGTAGCGGGAGCCATCTACGAGCAGTACTTC.

Here the CDR3 DNA reads TGTGCCAGCAGCTTTGGGGGTTTCAATGAGCAGTTCTTC. Amino acid sequence: CASSFGGFNEQFF. The chain recombines TRBV7-2 with TRBJ2-1, with D perhaps matching TRBD1 or TRBD2 (5 bases each). Germline V gene sequence: CDR1 SGHTA, CDR2 FQGNSA. V dropped 3 bases and J dropped 6 bases, with 9 bases sitting between them. This CDR3 comprises 13 residues.

The chain couples TRBV7-2 to TRBJ2-7; 7 bases are shared with TRBD2. Per germline, CDR1 SGHTA and CDR2 FQGNSA. The CDR3 totals 16 residues. V shed 3 bases and J 5 bases; nucleotides not matched to a gene: 13. The CDR3 sequence: CASSLGLGGRDDEQYF. The CDR3 DNA reads as TGTGCCAGCAGCTTGGGGCTGGGGGGGAGAGATGACGAGCAGTACTTC.

This clonotype came up a few times. This CDR3 reads CASSFALAGSGTDTQYF. CDR3 in DNA: TGTGCCAGCAGCTTCGCCCTAGCGGGTTCCGGCACAGATACGCAGTATTTT. The chain couples TRBV7-2 to TRBJ2-3, with 8 bases that match TRBD2. This CDR3 has 17 residues. Germline values: CDR1 SGHTA, CDR2 FQGNSA. The J segment lost 1 base and the V segment lost 3 bases, leaving 9 bases of the junction unmatched.

This clonotype was seen more than once but under ten times. The chain has TRBV20-1 and TRBJ1-2; D possibly corresponds to TRBD1 (5 bases). Germline values: CDR1 DFQATT, CDR2 SNEGSKA (reference sequence). The V gene lost 4 bases and the J gene lost 4 bases, with 13 bases spanning the gap. The CDR3 runs 13 residues. The CDR3 region has the DNA TGCAGTGCTATTAGGGGAGGCAGCTATGGCTACACCTTC. Translated: CSAIRGGSYGYTF.

The chain carries TRBV12-5 and TRBJ1-1, with D tentatively TRBD1 (5 bases). Trimming shortened V by 4 bases and J by 10 bases, and 10 bases separated the two germline ends. CDR3 length equals 11 residues. Germline V gives CDR1 LGHNT, CDR2 FRNRAP. The CDR3: CASGWGGVAFF. The CDR3 DNA reads as TGTGCTAGTGGTTGGGGGGGGGTAGCTTTCTTT.

The rearrangement uses TRBV6-2 or TRBV6-3 and TRBJ2-7; D gene unclear. CDR1 MNHEY and CDR2 SVGEGT come from the germline V gene. This CDR3 region has 14 residues. The V and J ends lost 2 bases and 0 bases respectively, with 8 bases between them. CDR3 region: CASSYGPTSYEQYF. The CDR3 bases are TGTGCCAGCAGTTACGGCCCAACCTCCTACGAGCAGTACTTC.

This rearrangement joins TRBV6-5 to TRBJ2-6; 10 positions agree with TRBD2. The CDR3 spans 17 residues. V shed 5 bases, J shed 3 bases, and the junction held 7 bases outside the gene matches. Germline CDR1 reads MNHEY; CDR2 reads SVGAGI. Written as DNA, the CDR3 is TGTGCCAGCAGTCCCTTAGCGGGAGGCGTTGGGGCCAACGTCCTGACTTTC. This translates into CASSPLAGGVGANVLTF.

This clonotype was observed a few times. The chain recombines TRBV11-2 with TRBJ2-1, with 9 positions matching TRBD2. The germline gives CDR1 SGHAT, CDR2 FQNNGV. Trimming cost V 3 bases and J 9 bases; bases outside gene matches: 9. The CDR3 totals 15 residues. CDR3 amino acids: CASSFLAGVLTEQFF. In DNA, the CDR3 is TGTGCCAGCAGCTTCTTAGCGGGAGTCTTGACTGAGCAGTTCTTC.

This clonotype was detected only a few times. J is TRBJ1-2 and V is TRBV20-1, with unresolved D. The CDR3 covers 12 residues. V lost 0 bases, J lost 6 bases, and 8 bases lay in between. Germline CDR1 is DFQATT and CDR2 is SNEGSKA (reference sequence). CDR3 nucleotide sequence: TGCAGTGCTAGAGACGACAAAGATGGCTACACCTTC. Its translation is CSARDDKDGYTF.

A few counts support this clonotype. The chain has TRBV7-2 and TRBJ2-7, with TRBD1 matching over 9 bases. Unmatched junction bases numbered 17, after V lost 5 bases and J lost 6 bases. CDR1 and CDR2 (germline): SGHTA, FQGNSA. This CDR3 region has 17 residues. DNA of the CDR3: TGTGCCAGCAGCCATGGGGGGGTGGGGACAGGGTACCCCGAGCAGTACTTC. Translation: CASSHGGVGTGYPEQYF.